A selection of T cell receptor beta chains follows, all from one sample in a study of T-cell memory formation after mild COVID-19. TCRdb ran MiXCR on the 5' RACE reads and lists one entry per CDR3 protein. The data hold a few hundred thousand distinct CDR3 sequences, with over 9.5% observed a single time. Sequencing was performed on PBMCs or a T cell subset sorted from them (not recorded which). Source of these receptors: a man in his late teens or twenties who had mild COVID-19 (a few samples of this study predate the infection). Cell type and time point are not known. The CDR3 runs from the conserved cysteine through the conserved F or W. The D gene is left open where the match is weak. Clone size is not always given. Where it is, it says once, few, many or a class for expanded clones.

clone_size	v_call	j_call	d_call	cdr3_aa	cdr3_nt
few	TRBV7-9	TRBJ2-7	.	CASSSGRRYEQYF	TGTGCCAGCAGCTCGGGACGCCGTTACGAGCAGTACTTC
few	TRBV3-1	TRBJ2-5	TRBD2	CASSQGGGAGETQYF	TGTGCCAGCAGCCAAGGCGGGGGGGCCGGTGAGACCCAGTACTTC
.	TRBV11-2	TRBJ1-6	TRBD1	CASAGTDNNSPLHF	TGTGCCAGCGCCGGGACAGATAATAATTCACCCCTCCACTTT
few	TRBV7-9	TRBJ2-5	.	CASSLGGPFQETQYF	TGTGCCAGCAGCTTAGGTGGACCTTTCCAAGAGACCCAGTACTTC
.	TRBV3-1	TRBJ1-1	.	CASSRTEVANTEAFF	TGTGCCAGCAGCCGGACCGAGGTGGCAAACACTGAAGCTTTCTTT
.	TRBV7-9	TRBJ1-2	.	CASTPPGNYGYTF	TGTGCCAGCACTCCACCGGGGAACTATGGCTACACCTTC
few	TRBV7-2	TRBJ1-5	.	CASSLGLGGGQPQHF	TGTGCCAGCAGCTTAGGTCTAGGGGGGGGTCAGCCCCAGCATTTT
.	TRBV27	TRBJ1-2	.	CASRGEVNYGYTF	TGTGCCAGCAGGGGGGAGGTGAACTATGGCTACACCTTC
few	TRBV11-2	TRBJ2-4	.	CASSLDPGEVYF	TGTGCCAGCAGCTTAGATCCAGGGGAAGTGTACTTC
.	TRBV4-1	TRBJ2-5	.	CASSRPGKETQYF	TGCGCCAGCAGCCGACCGGGAAAAGAGACCCAGTACTTC
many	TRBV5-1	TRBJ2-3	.	CASSLAGGEDTQYF	TGCGCCAGCAGCTTGGCGGGTGGAGAAGATACGCAGTATTTT
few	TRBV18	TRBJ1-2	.	CASSPEGVYGYTF	TGTGCCAGCTCACCAGAAGGGGTCTATGGCTACACCTTC
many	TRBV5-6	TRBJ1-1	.	CASSPWPAGQTFEAFF	TGTGCCAGCAGCCCTTGGCCGGCAGGGCAGACTTTCGAAGCTTTCTTT